One and the same sample provided the 3 T cell receptor beta chains below, sequenced in a study of blood T cell repertoires in COVID-19. Some clones are missing from TCRdb's copy, which holds only in-frame ones; the method was immunoSEQ multiplex PCR. The sample lists just over 250,000 clones; 91% were seen once. Sequenced sample: peripheral blood. These receptors originate from a person between 18 and 30 years old with COVID-19, enrolled during active disease.

The V call is TRBV4-1, the J call TRBJ1-3; a possible D gene is TRBD1 (5 bases). V lost 3 bases and J lost 1, with 16 bases in between. The CDR3 spans 17 residues. Germline CDR1 and CDR2: MGHRA and YSYEKL. CDR3 amino acids: CASSHPPKTVSGNTIYF. CDR3 nucleotides: TGCGCCAGCAGCCACCCCCCCAAGACAGTGTCTGGAAACACCATATATTTT.

The chain recombines TRBV28 with TRBJ1-5; D is possibly TRBD1 (6 bases). CDR1 and CDR2 (germline): MDHEN, SYDVKM. This CDR3 region has 18 residues. With 2 bases removed from V and 2 bases from J, the gap between germline ends came to 19 bases. As DNA, the CDR3 is TGTGCCAGCAGTTTAAGGTTGGGCCAGGGGATCGGCAATCAGCCCCAGCATTTT. This encodes CASSLRLGQGIGNQPQHF.

For the CDR3, the DNA is TGCGCCAGCAGCCCCTTAATGAACACTGAAGCTTTCTTT. Protein sequence: CASSPLMNTEAFF. The rearrangement joins TRBV5-1 to TRBJ1-1; unclear D gene. Germline loops: CDR1 SGHRS, CDR2 YFSETQ. The CDR3 length is 13 residues. The ends were cut back, 4 bases at V and 0 bases at J, with 7 bases in the middle.